This T cell receptor beta chain was sequenced for a study of blood T cell repertoires in COVID-19 (TCRdb year 2020). Some background on the complete study: Collaborator samples came from the United States, Italy and Spain and covered acute and convalescent phases of COVID-19. The material from the prospective study consisted of cDNA or gDNA derived from T cells, B-cell-depleted T cells, or PBMCs. The dataset comprised deeply sampled blood TCRbeta repertoires from subjects exposed to, actively infected with, or recovered from COVID-19. A freely available public database, intended as a resource for researchers studying the immune response to SARS-CoV-2, is where the repertoires were released. Samples were obtained from the ongoing ImmuneRACE study (first 160 participants) and from 1,254 subjects provided by 6 global collaborators. Nearly every sample came with metadata listing a de-identified subject ID, COVID-19 status, age in years and sex. Where available, HLA class I and class II types were taken from metadata supplied by the sample provider and were not determined by assay-based typing.

Collaborating institutions collected whole blood in K2EDTA tubes following their own protocols. For TCRbeta analysis, collaborators shipped samples as frozen whole blood, isolated PBMCs, or DNA extracted from either of those sample types. What the authors observed across the whole study: The quantity of clinical and demographic metadata differed by source and by participant and was supplied without curation.

TCRbeta CDR3 regions were amplified from genomic DNA using the immunoSEQ Assay, a bias-controlled multiplex PCR. The source study handled its data this way. Nucleated cell counts per sample were estimated from amplification of reference gene primers within the assay. Sequence reads were collapsed and filtered to measure the absolute abundance of every unique TCRbeta CDR3 rearrangement. For each sample, productive Simpson clonality was calculated as the square root of Simpson's diversity index across productive rearrangements. TCRdb stores this immuneACCESS table with in-frame sequences only. Part of the clones is absent; in the studies checked, under half of the shortfall reflects unresolved V genes, and no reason is known for the rest. The V and J calls and clone size were taken over from that table, and D and trimming were inferred from the DNA. Across this sample there are tens of thousands of clones, with 80% seen only once. 10% of the sample is taken by the ten largest.

The V end loses 5 bases and the J end loses 2 bases, and a stretch of 12 bases separates them. The CDR1 and CDR2 encoded by the germline V gene are MNHEY and SVGAGI. Its CDR3 holds 14 amino acids, cysteine through phenylalanine. Only the CDR3 part of the read is kept: 42 bases, read in frame from the first base. This clone is a singleton in its sample. Its antigen is not yet known. No much larger clone is present one base from it, and per-base qualities are unavailable. The rearranged chain carries TRBV6-5 and TRBJ1-2; TRBD1 might be the D gene, on 6 matching bases. The sample taken for sequencing was peripheral blood. This TCR was sampled from a woman in her seventies with acute or convalescent COVID-19. Read as DNA, the sequence is TGTGCCAGCAGTCGACTCACAGGGAACTATGGCTACACCTTC. It specifies CASSRLTGNYGYTF.